This T cell receptor beta chain was recorded in a study of blood T cell repertoires in COVID-19 (dated by TCRdb to the early 2020s). Regarding the complete study: The collaborator samples originated in the United States, Italy and Spain and spanned the acute and convalescent phases of COVID-19. A de-identified subject ID, COVID-19 status, age in years and sex were almost always included in the sample metadata. Deeply sampled blood TCRbeta repertoires from subjects exposed to, actively infected with, or recovered from COVID-19 were included in the dataset. The repertoires were made available in a free public database intended to serve as a resource for research on the immune response to SARS-CoV-2. Samples were obtained from the ongoing ImmuneRACE study (first 160 participants) and from about 1,300 subjects provided by 6 global collaborators. The prospective study material was composed of cDNA or gDNA derived from T cells, B-cell-depleted T cells, or PBMCs. Where available, HLA class I and class II types were obtained from metadata supplied by the sample provider rather than from assay-based typing. On the study overall, not on this receptor specifically: Clinical and demographic metadata were provided uncurated, with the amount varying by source and participant.

About this clone itself: Its target antigen remains unknown. Per-nucleotide qualities are absent, and no much larger clonotype sits a single base away.

Collaborating institutions collected whole blood in K2EDTA tubes following their own protocols. For TCRbeta analysis, collaborators shipped samples in one of three forms: frozen whole blood, isolated PBMCs, or DNA extracted from either of those sample types. The immunoSEQ Assay, a bias-controlled multiplex PCR, was used to amplify TCRbeta CDR3 regions from genomic DNA. The paper's processing steps were these. Nucleated cell counts per sample were estimated from amplification of reference gene primers within the assay. To quantify the absolute abundance of each unique TCRbeta CDR3 rearrangement, sequence reads were collapsed and filtered. Productive Simpson clonality was computed per sample as the square root of Simpson's diversity index over productive rearrangements. This immuneACCESS table, as held by TCRdb, lists in-frame sequences with V and J called but not all clones. Of the missing ones, under half trace to an unresolved V gene in checked studies; the others have no known cause. Clonal size and the V and J genes are those of that table, whereas D and trimming came from the DNA. For this sample there are some 96,000 clones; approximately 80% appear just once. About an eighth of the sample goes to the ten largest clones.

Between the V and J ends, shortened by 10 bases and 6 bases respectively, the junction contains 12 bases. There are 11 amino acids in the CDR3, from cysteine to phenylalanine inclusive. The CDR3 DNA has 33 bases and is translated from base 1. This clonotype originated in a woman aged 70-85 years with acute or convalescent COVID-19. The rearrangement combines TRBV12-3 or TRBV12-4 with TRBJ1-1; no D gene is confidently identified. What was sequenced was peripheral blood. The CDR3 sequence is CAISLSAEAFF. The nucleotide sequence is given as TGTGCCATCAGCCTGAGTGCTGAAGCTTTCTTT.